Below, 10 T cell receptor beta chains from the same sample are listed, as sequenced in a study of OX40 agonist ivuxolimab in advanced cancers. The protocol was immunoSEQ multiplex PCR, while the TCRdb copy is restricted to in-frame clones and leaves out a portion. This sample has tens of thousands of clones, with around 87% found just once. The source was CD4+ or CD8+ T cells sorted from blood, collected in a trial of the OX40 agonist ivuxolimab. The receptors derive from an adult with an advanced solid tumor such as melanoma, head and neck, liver or kidney cancer.

V gene TRBV9 combines with J gene TRBJ1-1, with TRBD1 matching 10 bases. The CDR3 has 16 amino acids. Germline CDR1 reads SGDLS; CDR2 reads YYNGEE. J lost 4 bases, V lost 1 base, and 7 bases had no gene match. DNA of the CDR3: TGTGCCAGCAGCGTATCCGGGACAGGGGTGGGCACTGAAGCTTTCTTT. Translation gives CASSVSGTGVGTEAFF. The whole variable domain, filled in from reference TRBV9 and TRBJ1-1, reads DSGVTQTPKHLITATGQRVTLRCSPRSGDLSVYWYQQSLDQGLQFLIQYYNGEERAKGNILERFSAQQFPDLHSELNLSSLELGDSALYFCASSVSGTGVGTEAFFGQGTRLTVV.

The chain employs TRBV30 and TRBJ2-2, with D perhaps matching TRBD1 (6 bases). Trimming cost V 7 bases and J 6 bases, with 9 bases left between them. Germline V gene data show CDR1 as GTSNPN and CDR2 as SVGIG (reference sequence). The CDR3 consists of 11 residues. CDR3 nucleotides: TGTGCCTCCAGGGGCTCCGGGGAGCTGTTTTTT. It yields the protein CASRGSGELFF.

J is TRBJ1-2 and V is TRBV18, with a weak D call TRBD1 (5 bases). The CDR3 spans 14 residues. CDR1 is KGHSH and CDR2 is LQKENI in the germline V gene. Trimming cost V 2 bases and J 4 bases, with 11 bases left between them. The CDR3 spells CASSPTGPSYGYTF. The CDR3 coding sequence is TGTGCCAGCTCACCAACGGGGCCTAGCTATGGCTACACCTTC.

The chain carries TRBV15 and TRBJ2-1; D is tentatively TRBD1 or TRBD2 (6 bases each). This CDR3 spans 15 amino acids. Looked up from germline, CDR1 is LNHNV and CDR2 is YYDKDF (reference sequence). Trimming removed 3 bases from V and 3 bases from J, with 12 bases in between. The DNA of the CDR3 is TGTGCCACCAGCAGGGGGGGCGCCGACTACAATGAGCAGTTCTTC. Translating it yields CATSRGGADYNEQFF.

The CDR3 spells CASSSLQGEETQYF. For the CDR3, the DNA is TGTGCCAGCAGTTCGCTACAGGGAGAAGAGACCCAGTACTTC. V and J are TRBV6-5 and TRBJ2-5, with TRBD1 as a possible D gene (6 bases). The CDR3 runs 14 residues. Germline assignment: CDR1 MNHEY and CDR2 SVGAGI. V lost 4 bases and J lost 3, with 12 bases in between.

V is TRBV7-2 and J is TRBJ2-3; 7 bases are shared with TRBD2. The CDR3 totals 15 residues. The V and J ends lost 5 bases and 0 bases, in that order; junction bases with no gene match: 5. Germline values: CDR1 SGHTA, CDR2 FQGNSA. CDR3 DNA sequence: TGTGCCAGCAGCCCTAGCGGTTCCAGCACAGATACGCAGTATTTT. Residues: CASSPSGSSTDTQYF.

The V and J genes are TRBV5-1 and TRBJ1-4, with 8 bases aligning to TRBD1. This CDR3 comprises 16 residues. CDR1 is SGHRS and CDR2 is YFSETQ in the germline V gene. The V segment lost 4 bases and the J segment 2 bases; nucleotides outside the gene matches: 7. CDR3: CASSPGQGGTNEKLFF. CDR3 DNA sequence: TGCGCCAGCAGCCCCGGACAGGGTGGCACTAATGAAAAACTGTTTTTT.

The chain links TRBV7-9 to TRBJ1-2; 10 nucleotides line up with TRBD1. The CDR3 loop spans 17 amino acids. The V and J ends lost 5 bases and 0 bases, in that order; junction bases with no gene match: 9. Germline assignment: CDR1 SEHNR and CDR2 FQNEAQ (reference sequence). This CDR3 is CASSPRTGGVANYGYTF. CDR3 nucleotide sequence: TGTGCCAGCAGCCCCCGGACAGGGGGGGTTGCTAACTATGGCTACACCTTC.

This clone occurred once. V and J are TRBV7-2 and TRBJ2-7, with TRBD1 matching over 8 bases. The junction had 5 bases not matched to a gene; V was cut back by 8 bases and J by 2 bases. The CDR3 contains 13 residues. The germline CDR1 and CDR2 sequences are SGHTA and FQGNSA. The CDR3 loop reads CASGQGKTYEQYF. CDR3 sequence (DNA): TGTGCCAGCGGACAGGGTAAAACCTACGAGCAGTACTTC.

V gene TRBV6-5 combines with J gene TRBJ1-1, with TRBD1 identical over 10 bases. Germline assignment: CDR1 MNHEY and CDR2 SVGAGI. The CDR3 totals 13 residues. V gave up 6 bases and J gave up 6 bases; unmatched junction bases: 4. CDR3 residues: CASRTGGSPEAFF. The CDR3 bases are TGTGCCAGCAGGACAGGGGGCTCCCCTGAAGCTTTCTTT.